The text below deals with one TCR beta chain. Its antigen is as yet unknown. The sample comes from a study of CD8 T cells in ankylosing spondylitis. General study results and limits: Reported data indicate significant enrichment of disease-linked clones within matched ankylosing spondylitis synovial fluid. Several highly homologous variants made up a TCR beta motif, and this motif appeared characteristic of ankylosing spondylitis blood.

The ends were cut back, 4 bases at V and 9 bases at J, with 7 bases in the middle. The V gene's germline CDR1 is ENHRY and CDR2 SYGVKD. The CDR3 loop spans 11 amino acids. TCRdb used MiXCR to reprocess the 5' RACE reads, holding one entry per CDR3 protein. Among 750,000 to 850,000 distinct CDR3 sequences listed, approximately 10% were seen once. Sequences were obtained from blood, either unsorted or a sorted T cell fraction (not recorded which). This TCR was sampled from a male donor with ankylosing spondylitis. V and J are TRBV10-3 and TRBJ2-1; no clear D. CDR3 sequence reads: CAISASAEQFF. In DNA form, the CDR3 reads TGTGCCATCAGTGCGAGCGCTGAGCAGTTCTTC.